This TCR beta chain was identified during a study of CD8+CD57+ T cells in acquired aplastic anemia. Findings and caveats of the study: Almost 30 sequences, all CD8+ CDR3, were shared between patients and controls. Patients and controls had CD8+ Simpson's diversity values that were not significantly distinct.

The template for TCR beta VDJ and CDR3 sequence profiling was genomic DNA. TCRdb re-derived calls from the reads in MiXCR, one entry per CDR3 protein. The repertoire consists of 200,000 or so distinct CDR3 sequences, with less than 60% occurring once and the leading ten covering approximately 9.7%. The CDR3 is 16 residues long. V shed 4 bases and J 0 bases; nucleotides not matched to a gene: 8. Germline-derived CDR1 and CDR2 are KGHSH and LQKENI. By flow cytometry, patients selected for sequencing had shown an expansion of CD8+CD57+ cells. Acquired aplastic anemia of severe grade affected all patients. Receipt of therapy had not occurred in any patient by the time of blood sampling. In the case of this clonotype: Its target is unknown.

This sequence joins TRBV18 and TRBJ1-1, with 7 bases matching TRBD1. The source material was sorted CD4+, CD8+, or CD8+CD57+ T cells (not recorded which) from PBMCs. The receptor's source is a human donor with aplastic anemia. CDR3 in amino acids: CASSLGQTSMNTEAFF. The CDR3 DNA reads TGTGCCAGCTCACTGGGACAGACTTCCATGAACACTGAAGCTTTCTTT.